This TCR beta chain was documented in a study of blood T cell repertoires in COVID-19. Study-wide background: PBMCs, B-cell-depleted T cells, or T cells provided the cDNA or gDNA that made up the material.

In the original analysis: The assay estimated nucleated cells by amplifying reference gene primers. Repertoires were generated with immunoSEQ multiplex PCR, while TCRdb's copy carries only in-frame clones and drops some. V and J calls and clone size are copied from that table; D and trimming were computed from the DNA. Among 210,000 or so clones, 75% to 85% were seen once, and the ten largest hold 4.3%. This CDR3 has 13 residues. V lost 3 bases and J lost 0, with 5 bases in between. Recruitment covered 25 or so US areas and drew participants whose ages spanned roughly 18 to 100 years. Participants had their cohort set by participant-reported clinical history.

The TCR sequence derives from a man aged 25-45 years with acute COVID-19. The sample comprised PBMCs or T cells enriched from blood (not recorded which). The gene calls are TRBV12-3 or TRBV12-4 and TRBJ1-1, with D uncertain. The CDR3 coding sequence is TGTGCCAGCAGTTTCGGGATGAACACTGAAGCTTTCTTT. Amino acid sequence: CASSFGMNTEAFF.